This T cell receptor beta chain was recorded in a study of shared clonotypes between healthy human individuals. Whole-study findings and limits: When compared with the clonotypes that were shared by all four sorted-subset donors, the non-shared clonotypes turned out to have lower generation probabilities.

Both subsets, CD45RA+ naive and CD45RA-negative memory, were split from the CD4+ cells. About this clone: The target antigen is unknown.

TCRdb's table, derived via immunoSEQ multiplex PCR, lists solely in-frame clones and lacks some. The sample consists of approximately 2,000,000 clones, 85% to 95% of them appearing once. Germline values: CDR1 SGDLS, CDR2 YYNGEE. V was pared by 0 bases and J by 2 bases, with 14 bases between. The CDR3 runs 16 residues. The chain couples TRBV9 to TRBJ1-1; D might be TRBD1 (6 bases). The sequence derives from a man aged 18 to 30 in good health. Some clones in this sample may be carry-over from other donors' samples. The sample was naive CD4+ T cells from PBMCs. Subset denoted: CD45RA+ positively selected. In DNA form, the CDR3 reads TGTGCCAGCAGCGTAGAGGGGGGAGCGATTAACACTGAAGCTTTCTTT. This sequence encodes CASSVEGGAINTEAFF.